Each of the 9 T cell receptor beta chains below was sequenced from the same sample in a study of memory CD8 T cells in hepatitis C reinfection. Produced via immunoSEQ multiplex PCR; TCRdb's table is partial and in-frame only. The sample gives around 45,000 clones, 89% of which show up once; roughly 0.7% is in the top ten. Time point specified: late/post reinfection, 12 to 24 weeks after detection. TCR sequencing was done directly ex vivo on sorted cells, without expansion in vitro. The sample taken for sequencing was naive CD8+ T cells sorted from blood. These receptors were collected from a man between 18 and 35 years old with hepatitis C virus infection.

The rearrangement joins TRBV10-3 to TRBJ2-1; TRBD2 matches 14 bases. The J segment lost 4 bases and the V segment lost 2 bases, leaving 7 bases of the junction unmatched. CDR3 length: 18 residues. From germline, CDR1 is ENHRY and CDR2 SYGVKD. The CDR3 is CAISELGTSGSGYNEQFF. DNA of the CDR3: TGTGCCATCAGTGAGCTTGGGACTAGCGGGAGTGGGTACAATGAGCAGTTCTTC.

This chain joins TRBV28 and TRBJ2-1; 7 bases align to TRBD2. The CDR3 runs 13 residues. V was clipped by 6 bases and J by 9 bases; unmatched bases: 8. Germline CDR1 MDHEN, CDR2 SYDVKM. The CDR3 sequence is CASRPSGETEQFF. The CDR3 DNA reads TGTGCCAGCAGACCAAGCGGGGAGACTGAGCAGTTCTTC.

With regard to this clone: Lacking the conserved final phenylalanine or tryptophan, this CDR3 likely reflects a read error. Written as DNA, the CDR3 is TGTGCCAGCGATGACGGGAGCAATCAGCCCCAGCATTCT. This codes for CASDDGSNQPQHS. The chain uses TRBV2 and TRBJ1-5; the D is unclear. The CDR3 consists of 13 residues. Germline V gene data show CDR1 as SNHLY and CDR2 as FYNNEI. Trimming removed 8 bases at V and 1 base at J, with 9 bases between.

The chain combines TRBV7-9 with TRBJ2-1; 7 bases fit TRBD2. CDR3 length: 13 residues. V gave up 5 bases and J gave up 9 bases; unmatched junction bases: 7. CDR1 and CDR2 (germline): SEHNR, FQNEAQ (reference sequence). This CDR3 is CASSPGGGTEQFF. CDR3 nucleotides: TGTGCCAGCAGCCCTGGGGGGGGAACTGAGCAGTTCTTC.

In this sample, this clone turned up once. The chain carries TRBV19 and TRBJ2-7; 11 positions match TRBD2. In germline, CDR1 is LNHDA, CDR2 SQIVND (reference sequence). This CDR3 is built from 13 residues. V lost 7 bases, J lost 4 bases, and 3 bases stayed unmatched. Written as DNA, the CDR3 is TGTGCCAGTACCGGGACTAGCGGTTACGAGCAGTACTTC. Translated: CASTGTSGYEQYF.

The genes are TRBV6-5 and TRBJ2-7, with 9 bases that match TRBD1. J gave up 3 bases and V 0 bases, and 0 bases lay outside the gene matches. From germline, CDR1 is MNHEY and CDR2 SVGAGI. The CDR3 covers 14 residues. CDR3 residues: CASSYSDRGYEQYF. The DNA for the CDR3 is TGTGCCAGCAGTTACTCGGACAGGGGCTACGAGCAGTACTTC.

This clone was recorded a few times. V is TRBV2 and J is TRBJ1-1; D is uncertain. Deletions cut 0 bases from V and 6 bases from J, with 5 bases between. Germline CDR1 is SNHLY and CDR2 is FYNNEI. The CDR3 loop spans 12 amino acids. The CDR3 region is CASSEAASEAFF. For the CDR3, the DNA is TGTGCCAGCAGTGAAGCGGCTTCTGAAGCTTTCTTT.

The genes are TRBV7-8 and TRBJ2-7; D possibly corresponds to TRBD2 (7 bases). Trimming took 0 bases from V and 3 from J, leaving 12 bases between them. CDR3 length equals 15 residues. Germline assignment: CDR1 SGHVS and CDR2 FQNEAQ. The CDR3 loop reads CASSLATGLVYEQYF. The CDR3 nucleotides read TGTGCCAGCAGCTTAGCGACAGGACTAGTCTACGAGCAGTACTTC.

J is TRBJ2-1 and V is TRBV14, with 10 nucleotides matching TRBD1. CDR1 is SGHDN and CDR2 is FVKESK in the germline V gene. This CDR3 spans 16 amino acids. J lost 6 bases, V lost 4 bases, and 9 bases had no gene match. CDR3 in amino acids: CASSPRWGQGTNEQFF. The CDR3 DNA reads TGTGCCAGCAGCCCCCGATGGGGACAGGGGACCAATGAGCAGTTCTTC.